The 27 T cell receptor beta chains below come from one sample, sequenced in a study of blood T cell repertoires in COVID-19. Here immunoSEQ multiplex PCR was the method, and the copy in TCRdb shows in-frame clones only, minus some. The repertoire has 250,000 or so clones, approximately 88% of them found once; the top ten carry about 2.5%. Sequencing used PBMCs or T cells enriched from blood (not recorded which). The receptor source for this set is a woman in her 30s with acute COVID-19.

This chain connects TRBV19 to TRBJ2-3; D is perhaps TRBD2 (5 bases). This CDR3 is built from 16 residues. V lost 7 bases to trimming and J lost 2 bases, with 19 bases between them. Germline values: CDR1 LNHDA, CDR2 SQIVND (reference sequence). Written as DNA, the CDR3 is TGTGCCAGTAATAAAGCCCTTCTGAGGGACACAGATACGCAGTATTTT. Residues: CASNKALLRDTDTQYF.

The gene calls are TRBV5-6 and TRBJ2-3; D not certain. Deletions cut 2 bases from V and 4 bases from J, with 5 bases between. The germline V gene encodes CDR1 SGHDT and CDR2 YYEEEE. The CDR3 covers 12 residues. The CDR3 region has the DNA TGTGCCAGCAGCTTCTTAGCAGATACGCAGTATTTT. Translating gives CASSFLADTQYF.

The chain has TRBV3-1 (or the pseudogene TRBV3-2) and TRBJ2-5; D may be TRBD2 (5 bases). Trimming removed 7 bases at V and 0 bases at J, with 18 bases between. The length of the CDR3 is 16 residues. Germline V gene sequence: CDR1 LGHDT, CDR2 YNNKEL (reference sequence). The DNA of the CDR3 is TGTGCCAGCACCGCGAGGGTGTCGGAGTACCAAGAGACCCAGTACTTC. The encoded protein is CASTARVSEYQETQYF.

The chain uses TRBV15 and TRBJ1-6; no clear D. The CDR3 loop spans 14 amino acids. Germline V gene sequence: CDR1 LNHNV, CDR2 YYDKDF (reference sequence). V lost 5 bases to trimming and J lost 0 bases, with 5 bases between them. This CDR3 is CATSSYSYNSPLHF. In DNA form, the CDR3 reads TGTGCCACCAGCTCCTACTCCTATAATTCACCCCTCCACTTT.

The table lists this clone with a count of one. CDR3 DNA sequence: TGCGCCAGCAGCCAAGATCTACCCCCGAACACTGAAGCTTTCTTT. This gives the protein CASSQDLPPNTEAFF. The V and J genes are TRBV4-1 and TRBJ1-1, with D uncertain. The germline CDR1 and CDR2 sequences are MGHRA and YSYEKL. CDR3 length: 15 amino acids. Trimming removed 0 bases from V and 1 base from J, with 9 bases in between.

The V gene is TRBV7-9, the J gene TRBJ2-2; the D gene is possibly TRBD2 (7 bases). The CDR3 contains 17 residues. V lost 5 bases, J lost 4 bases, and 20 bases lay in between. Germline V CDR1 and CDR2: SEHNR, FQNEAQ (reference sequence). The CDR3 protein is CASSVSLRGAPTGELFF. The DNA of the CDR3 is TGTGCCAGCAGCGTCTCCCTTCGGGGGGCTCCCACCGGGGAGCTGTTTTTT.

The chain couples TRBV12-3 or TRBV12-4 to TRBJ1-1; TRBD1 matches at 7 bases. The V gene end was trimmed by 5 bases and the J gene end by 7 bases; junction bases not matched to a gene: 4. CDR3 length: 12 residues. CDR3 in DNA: TGTGCCAGCAGTCCCCGGACAGGTGAAGCTTTCTTT. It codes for CASSPRTGEAFF.

CDR3 amino acids: CASSRGDRGSSEGEKLFF. Written as DNA, the CDR3 is TGTGCCAGCAGTCGGGGGGACAGGGGAAGTAGTGAGGGTGAAAAACTGTTTTTT. The chain carries TRBV27 and TRBJ1-4, with TRBD1 matching 10 bases. This CDR3 is built from 18 residues. J was trimmed by 7 bases and V by 5 bases; bases with no gene match: 16. CDR1 is MNHEY and CDR2 is SMNVEV in the germline V gene (reference sequence).

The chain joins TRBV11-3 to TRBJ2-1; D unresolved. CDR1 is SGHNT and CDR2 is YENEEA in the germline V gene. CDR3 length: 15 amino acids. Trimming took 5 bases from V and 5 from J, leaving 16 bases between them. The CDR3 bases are TGTGCCAGCAGCCTTCATCGTGACACGAACAATGAGCAGTTCTTC. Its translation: CASSLHRDTNNEQFF.

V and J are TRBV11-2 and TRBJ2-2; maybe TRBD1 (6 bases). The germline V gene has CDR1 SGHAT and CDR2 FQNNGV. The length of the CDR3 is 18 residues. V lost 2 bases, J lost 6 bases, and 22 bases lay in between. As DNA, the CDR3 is TGTGCCAGCAGCTTACCCCAAAGGGGGTACCGATTCGCCGGGGAGCTGTTTTTT. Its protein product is CASSLPQRGYRFAGELFF.

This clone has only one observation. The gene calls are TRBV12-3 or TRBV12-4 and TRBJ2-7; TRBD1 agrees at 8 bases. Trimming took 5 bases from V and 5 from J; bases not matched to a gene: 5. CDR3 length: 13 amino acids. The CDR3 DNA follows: TGTGCCAGCAGTCCCGACAGGGGACACGAGCAGTACTTC. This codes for CASSPDRGHEQYF.

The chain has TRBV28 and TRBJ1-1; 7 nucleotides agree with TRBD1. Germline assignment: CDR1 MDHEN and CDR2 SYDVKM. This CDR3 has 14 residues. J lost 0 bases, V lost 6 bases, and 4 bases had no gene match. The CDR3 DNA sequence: TGTGCCAGCAGGAGGGGACAGTTGAACACTGAAGCTTTCTTT. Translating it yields CASRRGQLNTEAFF.

For the CDR3, the DNA is TGTGCCAGCAGAACGGACAGGGGCGACCTCTATGGCTACACCTTC. Translation gives CASRTDRGDLYGYTF. The gene calls are TRBV25-1 and TRBJ1-2; TRBD1 aligns across 9 bases. With V trimmed by 6 bases and J by 4 bases, 9 bases remained unmatched. From germline, CDR1 is MGHDK and CDR2 SYGVNS. The length of the CDR3 is 15 residues.

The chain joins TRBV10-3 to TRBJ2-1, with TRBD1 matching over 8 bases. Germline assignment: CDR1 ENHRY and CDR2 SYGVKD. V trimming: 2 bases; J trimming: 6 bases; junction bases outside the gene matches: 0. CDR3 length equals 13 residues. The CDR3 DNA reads TGTGCCATCAGTGAGGGACAGGGCAATGAGCAGTTCTTC. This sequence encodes CAISEGQGNEQFF.

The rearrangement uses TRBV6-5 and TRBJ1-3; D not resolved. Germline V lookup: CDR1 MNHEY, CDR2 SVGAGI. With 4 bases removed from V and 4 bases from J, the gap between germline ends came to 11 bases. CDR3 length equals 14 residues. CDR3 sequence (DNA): TGTGCCAGCAGTTCCACCCCGGGGGGAAACACCATATATTTT. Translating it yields CASSSTPGGNTIYF.

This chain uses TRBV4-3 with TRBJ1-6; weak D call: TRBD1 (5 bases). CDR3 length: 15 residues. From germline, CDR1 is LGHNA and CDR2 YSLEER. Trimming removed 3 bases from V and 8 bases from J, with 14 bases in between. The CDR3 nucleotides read TGCGCCAGCAGCCAGGCGCGAGGACAATATTCACCCCTCCACTTT. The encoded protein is CASSQARGQYSPLHF.

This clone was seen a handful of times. The CDR3 sequence is CASSLGDFSNQPQHF. The DNA for the CDR3 is TGTGCCAGCAGCTTAGGTGACTTTAGCAATCAGCCCCAGCATTTT. The J gene is TRBJ1-5, the V gene TRBV7-2; no definite D call. V was shortened by 1 base and J by 0 bases, with 7 bases between the two germline ends. CDR1 is SGHTA, CDR2 FQGNSA, per germline. This CDR3 region has 15 residues.

CDR3 in amino acids: CSFTGGGNQPQHF. The CDR3 DNA reads as TGCAGCTTCACAGGGGGTGGCAATCAGCCCCAGCATTTT. The chain uses TRBV29-1 and TRBJ1-5; 8 bases are shared with TRBD1. The CDR3 totals 13 residues. Germline values: CDR1 SQVTM, CDR2 ANQGSEA. The V gene end was trimmed by 8 bases and the J gene end by 2 bases; junction bases not matched to a gene: 5.

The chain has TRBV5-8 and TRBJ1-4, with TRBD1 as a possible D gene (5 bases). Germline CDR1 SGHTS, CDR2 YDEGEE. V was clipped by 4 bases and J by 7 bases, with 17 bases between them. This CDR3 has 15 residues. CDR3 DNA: TGTGCCAGCAGCCTCCCCAGGGAACGGGTTGAAAAACTGTTTTTT. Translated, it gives CASSLPRERVEKLFF.

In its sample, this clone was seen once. The CDR3 here is CASSQDEAGGYNEQFF. The CDR3 bases are TGCGCCAGCAGCCAAGACGAAGCGGGGGGTTACAATGAGCAGTTCTTC. V and J are TRBV4-3 and TRBJ2-1; 9 bases fit TRBD2. Germline lookup yields CDR1 LGHNA and CDR2 YSLEER. The CDR3 is made up of 16 amino acids. After removal of 0 bases from V and 4 bases from J, the junction contained 4 bases not matched to a gene.

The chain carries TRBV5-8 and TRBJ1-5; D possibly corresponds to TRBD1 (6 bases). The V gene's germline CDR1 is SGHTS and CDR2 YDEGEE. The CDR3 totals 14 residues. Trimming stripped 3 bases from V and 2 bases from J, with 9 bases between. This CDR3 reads CASSWGHGNQPQHF. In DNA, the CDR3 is TGTGCCAGCAGCTGGGGACATGGCAATCAGCCCCAGCATTTT.

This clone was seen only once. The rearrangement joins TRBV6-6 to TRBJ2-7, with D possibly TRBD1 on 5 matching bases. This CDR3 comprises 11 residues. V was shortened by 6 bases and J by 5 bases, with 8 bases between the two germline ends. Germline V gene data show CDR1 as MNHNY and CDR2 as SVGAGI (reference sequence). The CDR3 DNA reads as TGTGCCAGCAGCACAGGAGACGAGCAGTACTTC. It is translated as CASSTGDEQYF.

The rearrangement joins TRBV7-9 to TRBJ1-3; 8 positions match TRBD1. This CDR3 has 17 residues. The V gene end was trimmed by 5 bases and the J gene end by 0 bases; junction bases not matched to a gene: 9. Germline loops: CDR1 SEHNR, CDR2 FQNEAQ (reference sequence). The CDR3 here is CASSEHTGGASGNTIYF. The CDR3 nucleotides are TGTGCCAGCAGCGAACACACAGGGGGTGCCTCTGGAAACACCATATATTTT.

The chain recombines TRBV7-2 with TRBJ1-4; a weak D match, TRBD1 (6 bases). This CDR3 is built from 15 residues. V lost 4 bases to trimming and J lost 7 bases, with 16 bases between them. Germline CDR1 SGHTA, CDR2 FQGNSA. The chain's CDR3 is CASSSPGGRGEKLFF. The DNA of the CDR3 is TGTGCCAGCAGCTCCCCGGGAGGCAGGGGTGAAAAACTGTTTTTT.

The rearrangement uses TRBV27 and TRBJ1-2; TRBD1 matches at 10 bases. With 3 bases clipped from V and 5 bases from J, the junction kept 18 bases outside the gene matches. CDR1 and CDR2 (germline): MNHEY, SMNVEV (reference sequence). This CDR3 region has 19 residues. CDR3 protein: CASSFGPGQGDLRWYGYTF. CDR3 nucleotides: TGTGCCAGCAGTTTTGGGCCCGGACAGGGGGATCTAAGATGGTATGGCTACACCTTC.

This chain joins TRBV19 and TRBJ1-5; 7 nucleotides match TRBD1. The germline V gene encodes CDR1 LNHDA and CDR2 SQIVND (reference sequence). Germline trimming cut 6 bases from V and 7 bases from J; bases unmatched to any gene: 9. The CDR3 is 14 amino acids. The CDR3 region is CASSLYRGNQPQHF. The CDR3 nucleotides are TGTGCCAGTAGCCTTTACAGGGGTAACCAGCCCCAGCATTTT.

The CDR3 nucleotides are TGTGCCTGGAGTGTACCCGCCTTCTACTCTGGAAACACCATATATTTT. Protein sequence: CAWSVPAFYSGNTIYF. The rearrangement joins TRBV30 to TRBJ1-3; D is unresolved. CDR1 GTSNPN and CDR2 SVGIG come from the germline V gene (reference sequence). CDR3 length: 16 amino acids. The V gene lost 0 bases and the J gene lost 0 bases, with 12 bases spanning the gap.